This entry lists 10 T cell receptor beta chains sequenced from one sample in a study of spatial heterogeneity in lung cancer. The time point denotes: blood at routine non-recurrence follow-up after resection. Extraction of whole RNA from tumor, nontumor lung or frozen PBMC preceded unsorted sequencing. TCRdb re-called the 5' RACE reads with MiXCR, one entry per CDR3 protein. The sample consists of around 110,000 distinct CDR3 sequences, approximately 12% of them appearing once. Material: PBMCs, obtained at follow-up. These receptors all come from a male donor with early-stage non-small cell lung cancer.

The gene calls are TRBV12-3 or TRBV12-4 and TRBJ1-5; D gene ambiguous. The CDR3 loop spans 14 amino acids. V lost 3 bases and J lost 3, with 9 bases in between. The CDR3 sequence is CASSFSDYNQPQHF. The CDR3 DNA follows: TGTGCCAGCAGTTTTTCAGACTACAATCAGCCCCAGCATTTT.

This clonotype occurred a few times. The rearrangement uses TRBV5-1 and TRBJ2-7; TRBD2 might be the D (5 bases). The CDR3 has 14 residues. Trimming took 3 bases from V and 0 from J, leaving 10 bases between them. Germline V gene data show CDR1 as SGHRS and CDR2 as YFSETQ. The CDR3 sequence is CASSSRSVSYEQYF. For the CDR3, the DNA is TGCGCCAGCAGCTCGCGTAGCGTCTCCTACGAGCAGTACTTC.

CDR3: CAISHGTGRGNEKLFF. The CDR3 DNA is TGTGCCATCAGTCACGGGACAGGCCGGGGTAATGAAAAACTGTTTTTT. V and J are TRBV10-3 and TRBJ1-4; 8 bases are shared with TRBD1. The CDR3 runs 16 residues. J was trimmed by 4 bases and V by 5 bases; bases with no gene match: 9. Germline CDR1 is ENHRY and CDR2 is SYGVKD.

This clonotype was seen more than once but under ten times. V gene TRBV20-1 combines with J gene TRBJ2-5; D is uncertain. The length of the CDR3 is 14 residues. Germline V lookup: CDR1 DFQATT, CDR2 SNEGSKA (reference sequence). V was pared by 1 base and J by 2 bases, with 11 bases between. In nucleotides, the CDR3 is TGCAGTGCTAGAGCAGCACAGCAGCAAGAGACCCAGTACTTC. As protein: CSARAAQQQETQYF.

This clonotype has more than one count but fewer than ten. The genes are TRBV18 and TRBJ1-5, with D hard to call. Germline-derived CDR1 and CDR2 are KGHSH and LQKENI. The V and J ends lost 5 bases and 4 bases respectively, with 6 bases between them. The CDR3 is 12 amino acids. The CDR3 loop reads CASSEWNQPQHF. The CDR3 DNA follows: TGTGCCAGCTCAGAGTGGAATCAGCCCCAGCATTTT.

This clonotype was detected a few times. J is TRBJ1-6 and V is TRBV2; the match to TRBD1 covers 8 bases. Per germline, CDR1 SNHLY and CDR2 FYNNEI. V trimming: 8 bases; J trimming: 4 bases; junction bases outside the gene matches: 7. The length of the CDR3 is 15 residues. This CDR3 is CASGGRTGYNSPLHF. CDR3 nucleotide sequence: TGTGCCAGCGGGGGACGGACAGGGTATAATTCACCCCTCCACTTT.

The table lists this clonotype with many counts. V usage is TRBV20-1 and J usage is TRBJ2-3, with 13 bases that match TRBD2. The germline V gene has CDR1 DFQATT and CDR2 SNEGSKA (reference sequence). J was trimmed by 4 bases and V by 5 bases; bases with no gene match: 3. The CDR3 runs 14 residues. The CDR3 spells CSAGLAGVADTQYF. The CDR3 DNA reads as TGCAGTGCTGGACTAGCGGGGGTTGCAGATACGCAGTATTTT.

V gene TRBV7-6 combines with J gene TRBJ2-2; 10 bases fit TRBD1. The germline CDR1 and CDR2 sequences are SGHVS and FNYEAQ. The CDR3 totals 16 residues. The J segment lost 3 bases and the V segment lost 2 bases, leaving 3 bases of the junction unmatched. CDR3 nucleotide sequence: TGTGCCAGCAGCTTAAGACAGGGGGCCGACACCGGGGAGCTGTTTTTT. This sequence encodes CASSLRQGADTGELFF. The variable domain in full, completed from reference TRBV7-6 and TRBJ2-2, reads GAGVSQSPRYKVTKRGQDVALRCDPISGHVSLYWYRQALGQGPEFLTYFNYEAQQDKSGLPNDRFSAERPEGSISTLTIQRTEQRDSAMYRCASSLRQGADTGELFFGEGSRLTVL.

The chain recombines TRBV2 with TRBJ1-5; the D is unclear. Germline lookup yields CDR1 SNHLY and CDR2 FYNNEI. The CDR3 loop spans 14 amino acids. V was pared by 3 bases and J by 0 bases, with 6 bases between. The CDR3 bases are TGTGCCAGCAGTGATGTCTATAGCAATCAGCCCCAGCATTTT. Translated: CASSDVYSNQPQHF.

Written as DNA, the CDR3 is TGTGCCAGCAGTCGGGACCGAAAAGACACTGAAGCTTTCTTT. Amino acid sequence: CASSRDRKDTEAFF. The chain combines TRBV27 with TRBJ1-1, with a tentative D call TRBD1 (5 bases). CDR1 and CDR2 (germline): MNHEY, SMNVEV (reference sequence). V lost 5 bases and J lost 3, with 13 bases in between. This CDR3 region has 14 residues.